Reported below is one TCR beta chain. What it binds is not known. The data belong to a study of T-cell memory formation after mild COVID-19. General study results and limits: Mainly CM and EM harbored the contracting CD4+ clones; mainly EMRA harbored the CD8+ ones. Cross-reactive memory apparently joined, as some responding clones appeared in pre-infection memory.

From germline, CDR1 is SNHLY and CDR2 FYNNEI. Trimming stripped 2 bases from V and 8 bases from J, with 12 bases between. This CDR3 comprises 13 residues. Via MiXCR, TCRdb re-called the 5' RACE reads, giving one row per CDR3 protein. The sample lists just over 300,000 distinct CDR3 sequences, roughly a fifth occurring once. The sequenced sample consisted of PBMCs or a T cell subset sorted from them (not recorded which). The V gene is TRBV2, the J gene TRBJ1-2, with unresolved D. This sequence originates from a man between 18 and 29 years old who had mild COVID-19 (a few samples of this study predate the infection). Cell type and time point are not known. This CDR3 is CASSEFVVKGYTF. The CDR3 DNA is TGTGCCAGCAGTGAATTCGTCGTAAAAGGCTACACCTTC.